This entry concerns a single T cell receptor (beta chain). Antigen unknown. The sample comes from a study of graft-versus-host responses after intestinal transplantation. Across the whole study: Anti-thymocyte globulin induction was given to all recipients, followed by tacrolimus and steroids for around three years. Findings and caveats of the study: Detected in recipient marrow were GvH clones, some of which were first observed in ileum or blood. HvG clone declines early post-transplant were associated with peak circulating GvH levels. Those patients showing graft-donor T cell macrochimerism displayed high graft-versus-host to host-versus-graft clonal ratios in allografts.

The CDR3 loop spans 13 amino acids. Per germline, CDR1 LNHNV and CDR2 YYDKDF (reference sequence). The J segment lost 15 bases and the V segment lost 0 bases, leaving 6 bases of the junction unmatched. This table comes from immunoSEQ multiplex PCR, and its TCRdb copy is limited to in-frame clones, with some not included. The sample contains roughly 81,000 clones, roughly 80% of which appear only once. The sample here was unstimulated CD4+ T cells sorted from spleen or lymph node cells, taken before intestinal transplant. V and J are TRBV15 and TRBJ2-2; 8 bases align to TRBD1. The sequence was obtained from a human donor who received an intestinal transplant. CDR3 nucleotides: TGTGCCACCAGCAGAGATCCGACAGGGGTGGTGTTTTTT. It codes for CATSRDPTGVVFF.